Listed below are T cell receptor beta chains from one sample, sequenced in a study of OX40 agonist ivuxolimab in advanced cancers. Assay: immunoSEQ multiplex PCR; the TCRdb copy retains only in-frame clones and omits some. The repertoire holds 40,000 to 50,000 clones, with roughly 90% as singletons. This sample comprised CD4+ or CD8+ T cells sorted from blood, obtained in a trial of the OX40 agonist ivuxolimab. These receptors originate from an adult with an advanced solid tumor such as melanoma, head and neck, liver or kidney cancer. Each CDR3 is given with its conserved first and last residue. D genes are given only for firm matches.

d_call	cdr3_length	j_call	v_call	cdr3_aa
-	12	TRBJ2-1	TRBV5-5	CASSLGNNEQFF
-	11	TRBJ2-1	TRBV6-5	CASSIYNEQFF
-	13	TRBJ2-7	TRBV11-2	CASSTGIPGEQYF
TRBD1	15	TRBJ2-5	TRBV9	CASSVGGTAQETQYF
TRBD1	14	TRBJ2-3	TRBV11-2	CASSLEQGTDTQYF
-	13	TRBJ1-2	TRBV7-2	CASSLVGVGGYTF
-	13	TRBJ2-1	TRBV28	CASRADTYNEQFF
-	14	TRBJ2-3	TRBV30	CAWSVDLRADTQYF
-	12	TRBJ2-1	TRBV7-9	CASRLGANEQFF
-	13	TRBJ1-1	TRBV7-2	CASSLNRGTEAFF
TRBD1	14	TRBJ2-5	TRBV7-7	CASSPTDREETQYF
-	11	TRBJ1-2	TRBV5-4	CASSLAYGYTF
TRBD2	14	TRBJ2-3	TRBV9	CASSAGGGSHTQYF
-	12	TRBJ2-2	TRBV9	CASRGDTGELFF
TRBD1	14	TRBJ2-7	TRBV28	CASLRDRGWYEQYF
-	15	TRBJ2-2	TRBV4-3	CASSHGQKPTGELFF
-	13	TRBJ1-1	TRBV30	CAWSGMGFTEAFF
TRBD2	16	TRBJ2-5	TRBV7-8	CASSHPRSGGPETQYF
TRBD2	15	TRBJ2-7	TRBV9	CASSPRLASTDEQYF
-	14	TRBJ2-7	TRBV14	CASSLPGTSYEQYF
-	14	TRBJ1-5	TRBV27	CASREGDSNQPQHF
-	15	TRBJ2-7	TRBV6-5	CASSYSTSGGYEQYF
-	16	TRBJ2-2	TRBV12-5	CASGHEGNVDTGELFF
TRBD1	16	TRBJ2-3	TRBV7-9	CASSTTTGGETDTQYF
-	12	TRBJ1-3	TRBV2	CASIHSGNTIYF
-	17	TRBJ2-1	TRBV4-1	CASSQDRVLGPGNEQFF
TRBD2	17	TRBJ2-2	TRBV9	CASSGSSGRVNTGELFF
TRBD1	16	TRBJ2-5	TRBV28	CASSYLETGERETQYF
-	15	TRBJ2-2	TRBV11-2	CASSSGLRGTGELFF
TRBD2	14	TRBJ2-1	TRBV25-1	CASSGLAGYNEQFF